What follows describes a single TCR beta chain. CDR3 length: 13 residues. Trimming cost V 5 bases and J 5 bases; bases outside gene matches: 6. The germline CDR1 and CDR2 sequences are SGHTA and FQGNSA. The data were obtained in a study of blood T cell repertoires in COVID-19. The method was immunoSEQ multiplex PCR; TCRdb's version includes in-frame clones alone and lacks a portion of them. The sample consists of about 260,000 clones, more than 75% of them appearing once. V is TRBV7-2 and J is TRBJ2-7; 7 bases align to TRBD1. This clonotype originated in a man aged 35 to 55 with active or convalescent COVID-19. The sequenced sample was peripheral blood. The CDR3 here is CASSNPDRDEQYF. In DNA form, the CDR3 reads TGTGCCAGCAGCAACCCAGACAGGGACGAGCAGTACTTC.